This T cell receptor beta chain derives from a study of blood T cell repertoires in COVID-19. This CDR3 comprises 15 residues. The germline gives CDR1 MNHEY, CDR2 SMNVEV (reference sequence). Trimming stripped 2 bases from V and 3 bases from J, with 14 bases between. In the source study's methods: Estimation of nucleated cell counts was performed using reference gene primer amplification. Method: immunoSEQ multiplex PCR; TCRdb's copy keeps in-frame clones and lacks some. D and trimming were read from the DNA, whereas the V and J calls and clone size are those reported in that table. The sample includes about 480,000 clones, roughly 90% seen only once; the top ten take approximately 1.8%. Recruits, aged about 18 to 95 years, lived in 24 US areas. Symptom resolution, clearance, or two negative PCRs marked donors in Cohort 3 as recovered.

This clonotype was obtained from a woman between 40 and 50 years old who had recovered from COVID-19. The chain is built from TRBV27 and TRBJ2-7; D perhaps matches TRBD1 (7 bases). What was sequenced was PBMCs or T cells enriched from blood (not recorded which). CDR3 nucleotide sequence: TGTGCCAGCAGTTTACGCGGGACAGAAAGCTACGAGCAGTACTTC. Translation gives CASSLRGTESYEQYF.